This TCR beta chain was observed in a study of blood T cell repertoires in COVID-19. Across the study: Spain, Italy and the United States supplied samples that represented acute and convalescent COVID-19. Sources were T cells, B-cell-depleted T cells, or PBMCs; the material itself was cDNA or gDNA.

CDR3 length: 15 residues. The V and J ends lost 0 bases and 8 bases respectively, with 16 bases between them. Germline loops: CDR1 PRHDT, CDR2 FYEKMQ (reference sequence). In the source study's methods: Amplification from reference gene primers served as the basis for estimated nucleated cell counts. The table came from immunoSEQ multiplex PCR; TCRdb's copy has only in-frame clones and leaves some out. Clone size and V and J calls were adopted from that table, with D and trimming inferred from the DNA. Here the sample spans some 85,000 clones, around 80% being singletons. The chain joins TRBV13 to TRBJ1-2; tentatively, D is TRBD1 (5 bases). Sequencing was carried out using peripheral blood. The TCR comes from an elderly woman with active or convalescent COVID-19. In DNA form, the CDR3 reads TGTGCCAGCAGCTTAGGAGGACACCAACTTCAGGGCTACACCTTC. It is translated as CASSLGGHQLQGYTF. Based on the CDR3 plus reference TRBV13 and TRBJ1-2, the full variable domain is AAGVIQSPRHLIKEKRETATLKCYPIPRHDTVYWYQQGPGQDPQFLISFYEKMQSDKGSIPDRFSAQQFSDYHSELNMSSLELGDSALYFCASSLGGHQLQGYTFGSGTRLTVV.